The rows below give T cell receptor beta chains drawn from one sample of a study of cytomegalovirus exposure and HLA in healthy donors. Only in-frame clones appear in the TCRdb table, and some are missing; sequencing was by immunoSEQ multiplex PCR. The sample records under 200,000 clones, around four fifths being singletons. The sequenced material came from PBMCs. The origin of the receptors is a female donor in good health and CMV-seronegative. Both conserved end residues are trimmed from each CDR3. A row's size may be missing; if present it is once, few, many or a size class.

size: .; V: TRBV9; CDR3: ASSVERAGYEQY
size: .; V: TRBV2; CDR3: ASSYGTFRNQPQH
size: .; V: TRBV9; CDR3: ASSVEEGRNEQF
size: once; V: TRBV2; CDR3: ASSLRQGFKEKLF
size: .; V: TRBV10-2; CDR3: ASSGRGPDTQY
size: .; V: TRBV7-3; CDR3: ASSSTGGYGYT
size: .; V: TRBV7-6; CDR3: ASSLDRSSYEQY
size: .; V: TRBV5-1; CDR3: ASSLGLPVSYEQY
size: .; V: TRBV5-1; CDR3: ASSSTELYEQY
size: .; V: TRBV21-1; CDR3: ASSQGPSDPYEQY
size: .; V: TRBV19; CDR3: ASSITTSRGKETQY
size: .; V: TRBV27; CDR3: ASTHLAGLTDTQY
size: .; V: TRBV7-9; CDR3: ASSLAGAGADSPLH
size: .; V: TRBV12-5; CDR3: ASGLLPEPDRANYGYT
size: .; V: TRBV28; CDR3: ASRLGTYSGNTIY